This T cell receptor beta chain comes out of a study of T cells after yellow fever vaccination. Points from the study as a whole: A limited proportion of clonotypes was detected within both the CD4 and CD8 compartments. Although the secondary response was weaker, it peaked faster, at day 5 versus 15. Post-booster samples contained most primary-vaccination clones (around 96% CD4, about 87% CD8).

Remarks on this clonotype: No antigen is known for it.

By 5'RACE template switching, TCR cDNA was produced, with a universal primer site and UMIs added in the process. TCRdb used MiXCR to reprocess the 5' RACE reads, holding one entry per CDR3 protein. The data hold some 340,000 distinct CDR3 sequences, with roughly 10% observed a single time. CDR1 is DFQATT and CDR2 is SNEGSKA in the germline V gene (reference sequence). V was trimmed by 6 bases and J by 6 bases, leaving 17 bases between them. The CDR3 contains 13 residues. This TCR derives from a man between 18 and 29 years old who received the YFV17D yellow fever vaccine. The chain combines TRBV20-1 with TRBJ1-2; D uncertain. The sample in question was CD4+ T cells sorted from PBMCs, obtained 45 days after the yellow fever booster vaccination. The CDR3 nucleotides read TGCAGTGCGACTGAGGCCTACGGAAATGGCTACACCTTC. It encodes CSATEAYGNGYTF.